This T cell receptor beta chain was sequenced in a study of T cells in Graves' hyperthyroidism and ophthalmopathy. The diagnoses drew upon clinical symptoms, serum thyroxine and TRAb, thyroid ultrasound and orbital computed tomography. General study findings and limits: Patients with ophthalmopathy were separated from those with stable hyperthyroidism by a 13 V-J model.

With V trimmed by 10 bases and J by 8 bases, 10 bases remained unmatched. CDR3 length: 13 residues. CDR1 and CDR2 from the germline V gene are LNHDA and SQIVND (reference sequence). RNA transcripts were the template for amplifying TCR beta CDR3 regions. HTBI primers were employed in a first-round RT-PCR of the TCR CDR3. A single record per CDR3 protein comes from TCRdb applying MiXCR to the multiplex PCR reads. The sample records around 300,000 distinct CDR3 sequences, around 14% being singletons. With regard to this clonotype: Its matching antigen is unknown.

The rearrangement links TRBV19 to TRBJ2-2, with TRBD2 matching 7 bases. The sample consisted of blood. The source is a woman aged 25 to 39 with Graves' hyperthyroidism. The CDR3 spells CATYGGGTGELFF. The CDR3 coding sequence is TGTGCCACCTATGGGGGGGGAACTGGGGAGCTGTTTTTT.